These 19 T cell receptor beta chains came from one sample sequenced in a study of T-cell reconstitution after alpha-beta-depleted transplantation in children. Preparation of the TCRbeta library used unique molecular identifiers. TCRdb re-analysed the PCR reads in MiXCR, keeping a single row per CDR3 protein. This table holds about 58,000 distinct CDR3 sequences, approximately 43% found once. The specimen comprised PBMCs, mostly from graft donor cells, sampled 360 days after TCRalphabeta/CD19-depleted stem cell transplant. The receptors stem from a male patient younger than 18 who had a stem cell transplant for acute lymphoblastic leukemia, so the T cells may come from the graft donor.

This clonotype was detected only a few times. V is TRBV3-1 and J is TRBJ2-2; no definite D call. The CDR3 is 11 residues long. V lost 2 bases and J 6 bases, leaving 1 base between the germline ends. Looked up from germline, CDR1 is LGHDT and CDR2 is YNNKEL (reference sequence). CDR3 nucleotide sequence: TGTGCCAGCAGCCAATCCGGGGAGCTGTTTTTT. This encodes CASSQSGELFF.

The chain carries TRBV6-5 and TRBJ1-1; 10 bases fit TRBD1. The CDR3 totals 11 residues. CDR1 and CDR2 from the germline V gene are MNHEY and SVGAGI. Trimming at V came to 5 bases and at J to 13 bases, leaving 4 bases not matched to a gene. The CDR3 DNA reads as TGTGCCAGCAGTAGAGGGGACAGGGGTTTCTTT. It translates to CASSRGDRGFF.

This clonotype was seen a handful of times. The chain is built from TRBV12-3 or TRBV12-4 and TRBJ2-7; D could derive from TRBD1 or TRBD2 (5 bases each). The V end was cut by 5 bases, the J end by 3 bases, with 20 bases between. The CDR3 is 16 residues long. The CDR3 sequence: CASSPGDGAVYYEQYF. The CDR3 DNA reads TGTGCCAGCAGTCCCGGGGATGGGGCCGTCTACTACGAGCAGTACTTC.

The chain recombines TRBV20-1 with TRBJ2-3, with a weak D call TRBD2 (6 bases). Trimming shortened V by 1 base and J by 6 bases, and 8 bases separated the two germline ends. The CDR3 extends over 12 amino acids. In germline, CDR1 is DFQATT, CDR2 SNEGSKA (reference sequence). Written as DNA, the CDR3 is TGCAGTGCTAGAGCCCTAGCGGATACGCAGTATTTT. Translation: CSARALADTQYF.

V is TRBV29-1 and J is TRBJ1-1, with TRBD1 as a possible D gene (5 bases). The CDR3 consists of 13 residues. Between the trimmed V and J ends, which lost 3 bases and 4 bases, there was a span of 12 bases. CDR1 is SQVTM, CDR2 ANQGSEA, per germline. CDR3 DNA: TGCAGCGTTGAGAGATCAGGGACCACTGAAGCTTTCTTT. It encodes CSVERSGTTEAFF.

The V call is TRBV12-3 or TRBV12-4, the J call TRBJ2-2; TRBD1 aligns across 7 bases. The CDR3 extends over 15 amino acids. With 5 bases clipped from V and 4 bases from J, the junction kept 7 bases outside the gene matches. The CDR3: CASSTTGRSTGELFF. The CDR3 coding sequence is TGTGCCAGCAGTACGACAGGGCGTAGCACCGGGGAGCTGTTTTTT.

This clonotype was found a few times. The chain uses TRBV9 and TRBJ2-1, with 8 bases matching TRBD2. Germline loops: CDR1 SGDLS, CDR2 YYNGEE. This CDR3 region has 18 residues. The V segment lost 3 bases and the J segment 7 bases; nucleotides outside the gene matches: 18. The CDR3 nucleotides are TGTGCCAGCAGCGCAGGGACTAGAATACAATCGCCGCCTAATGAGCAGTTCTTC. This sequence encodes CASSAGTRIQSPPNEQFF.

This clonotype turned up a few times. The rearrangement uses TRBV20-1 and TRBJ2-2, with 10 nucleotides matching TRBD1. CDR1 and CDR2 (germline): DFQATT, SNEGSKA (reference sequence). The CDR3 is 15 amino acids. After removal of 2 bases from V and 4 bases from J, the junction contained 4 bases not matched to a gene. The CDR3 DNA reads TGCAGTGCTAGACGGACAGGGGGAGTCACCGGGGAGCTGTTTTTT. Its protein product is CSARRTGGVTGELFF.

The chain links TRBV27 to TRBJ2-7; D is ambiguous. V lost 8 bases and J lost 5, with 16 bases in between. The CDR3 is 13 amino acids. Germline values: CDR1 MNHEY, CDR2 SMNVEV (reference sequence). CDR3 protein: CASGFGQLDEQYF. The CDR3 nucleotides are TGTGCCAGCGGGTTCGGGCAGCTGGACGAGCAGTACTTC.

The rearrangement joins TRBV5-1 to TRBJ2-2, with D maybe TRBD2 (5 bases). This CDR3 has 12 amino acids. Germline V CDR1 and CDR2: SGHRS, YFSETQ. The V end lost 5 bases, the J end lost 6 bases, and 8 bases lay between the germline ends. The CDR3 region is CASRSGSGELFF. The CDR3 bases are TGCGCCAGCAGATCGGGGTCCGGGGAGCTGTTTTTT.

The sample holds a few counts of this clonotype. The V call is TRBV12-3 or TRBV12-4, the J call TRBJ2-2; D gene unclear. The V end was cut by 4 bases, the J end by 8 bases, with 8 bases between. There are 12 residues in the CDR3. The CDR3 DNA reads TGTGCCAGCAGTTCTAATGAGGGGGAGCTGTTTTTT. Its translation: CASSSNEGELFF.

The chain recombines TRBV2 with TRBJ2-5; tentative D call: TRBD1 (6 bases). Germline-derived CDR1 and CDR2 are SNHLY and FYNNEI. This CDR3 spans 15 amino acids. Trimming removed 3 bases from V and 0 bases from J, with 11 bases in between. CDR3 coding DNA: TGTGCCAGCAGTGAGGATAGGGGGTACCAAGAGACCCAGTACTTC. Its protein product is CASSEDRGYQETQYF.

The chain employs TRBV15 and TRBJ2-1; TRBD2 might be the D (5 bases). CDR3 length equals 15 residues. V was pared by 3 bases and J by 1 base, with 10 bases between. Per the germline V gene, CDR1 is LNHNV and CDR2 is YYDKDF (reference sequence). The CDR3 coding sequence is TGTGCCACCAGCAGGGATCGGGGTTCCTACAATGAGCAGTTCTTC. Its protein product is CATSRDRGSYNEQFF.

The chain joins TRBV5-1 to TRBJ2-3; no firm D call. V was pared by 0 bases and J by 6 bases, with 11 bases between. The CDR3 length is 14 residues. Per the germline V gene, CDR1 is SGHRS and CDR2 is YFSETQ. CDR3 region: CASSLEKPTDTQYF. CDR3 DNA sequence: TGCGCCAGCAGCTTGGAAAAACCTACCGATACGCAGTATTTT.

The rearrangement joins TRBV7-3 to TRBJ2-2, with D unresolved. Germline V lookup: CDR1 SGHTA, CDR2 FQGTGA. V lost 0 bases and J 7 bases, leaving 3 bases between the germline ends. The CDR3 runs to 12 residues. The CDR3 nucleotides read TGTGCCAGCAGCTTAACTAGCGGGGAGCTGTTTTTT. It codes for CASSLTSGELFF.

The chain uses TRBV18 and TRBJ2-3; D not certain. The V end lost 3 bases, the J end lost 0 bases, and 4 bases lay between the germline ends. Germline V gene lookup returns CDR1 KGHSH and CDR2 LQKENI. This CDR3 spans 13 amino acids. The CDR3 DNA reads TGTGCCAGCTCACCTATGAGCACAGATACGCAGTATTTT. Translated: CASSPMSTDTQYF.

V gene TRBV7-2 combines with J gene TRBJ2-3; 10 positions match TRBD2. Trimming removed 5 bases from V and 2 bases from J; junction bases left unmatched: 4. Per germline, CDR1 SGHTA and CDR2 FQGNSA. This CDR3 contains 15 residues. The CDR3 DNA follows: TGTGCCAGCAGCCAACTAGCGGGGATCACAGATACGCAGTATTTT. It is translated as CASSQLAGITDTQYF.

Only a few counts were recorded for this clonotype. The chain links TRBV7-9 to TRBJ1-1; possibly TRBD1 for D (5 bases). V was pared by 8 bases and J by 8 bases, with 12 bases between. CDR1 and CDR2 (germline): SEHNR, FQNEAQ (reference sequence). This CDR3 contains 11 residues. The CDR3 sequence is CASRREGEAFF. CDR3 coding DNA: TGTGCCAGCCGCCGGGAGGGGGAAGCTTTCTTT.

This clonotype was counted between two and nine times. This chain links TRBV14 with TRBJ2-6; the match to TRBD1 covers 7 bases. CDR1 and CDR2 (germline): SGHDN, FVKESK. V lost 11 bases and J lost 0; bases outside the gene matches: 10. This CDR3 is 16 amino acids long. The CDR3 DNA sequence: TGTGCCGGACAGACAGGGTTCAGCTCTGGGGCCAACGTCCTGACTTTC. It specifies CAGQTGFSSGANVLTF. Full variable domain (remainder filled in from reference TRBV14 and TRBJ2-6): EAGVTQFPSHSVIEKGQTVTLRCDPISGHDNLYWYRRVMGKEIKFLLHFVKESKQDESGMPNNRFLAERTGGTYSTLKVQPAELEDSGVYFCAGQTGFSSGANVLTFGAGSRLTVL.